Below are 2 T cell receptor beta chains sequenced from a single sample in a study of CD8 T cells in ankylosing spondylitis. MiXCR, applied by TCRdb to the 5' RACE reads, yields one record per CDR3 protein. The sample carries around 480,000 distinct CDR3 sequences, approximately 17% recorded once. No antigen has been identified for these receptors. The study's findings and limits: A TCR beta motif made of several highly homologous variants seemed typical of ankylosing spondylitis blood.

The sequenced material came from blood, either unsorted or a sorted T cell fraction (not recorded which). Source of these receptors: a male donor with ankylosing spondylitis.

This clonotype has a handful of counts. V gene TRBV5-6 combines with J gene TRBJ2-1, with 16 nucleotides matching TRBD2. Germline values: CDR1 SGHDT, CDR2 YYEEEE. V shed 3 bases, J shed 15 bases, and the junction held 6 bases outside the gene matches. CDR3 length equals 14 residues. The CDR3 DNA sequence: TGTGCCAGCAGCTGGGGACTAGCGGGAGGGCCGGGGTTCTTC. The encoded protein is CASSWGLAGGPGFF.

This clonotype has just a few counts. The chain has TRBV7-8 and TRBJ2-7, with a tentative D call TRBD2 (7 bases). The V end was cut by 5 bases, the J end by 3 bases, with 20 bases between. The CDR3 is 16 residues long. Germline V gives CDR1 SGHVS, CDR2 FQNEAQ. The CDR3 DNA follows: TGTGCCAGCAGCGTAGGGAGGGACAAAATTAACTACGAGCAGTACTTC. Residues: CASSVGRDKINYEQYF.